The 8 T cell receptor beta chains given below trace back to one sample, sequenced in a study of blood T cell repertoires in COVID-19. Assay: immunoSEQ multiplex PCR; the TCRdb copy retains only in-frame clones and omits some. The table records 100,000 or so clones, about nine tenths of them present only once. What was sequenced was peripheral blood. Receptors were obtained from a woman in her fifties or sixties in a cohort sampled during active COVID-19.

The chain employs TRBV7-6 and TRBJ2-7; D perhaps matches TRBD1 (6 bases). There are 18 residues in the CDR3. The germline V and J ends were trimmed by 0 bases and 2 bases, with 20 bases remaining between them. Germline CDR1 and CDR2: SGHVS and FNYEAQ. The CDR3 region has the DNA TGTGCCAGCAGCTTAGCTACAGCCCAGGGGCGTAATACCTACGAGCAGTACTTC. Its protein product is CASSLATAQGRNTYEQYF.

The sample holds one count of this clone. The chain employs TRBV5-1 and TRBJ2-5, with 12 positions matching TRBD1. Germline V gives CDR1 SGHRS, CDR2 YFSETQ. CDR3 length: 15 amino acids. Unmatched junction bases numbered 4, after V lost 4 bases and J lost 3 bases. The DNA of the CDR3 is TGCGCCAGCAGCAGCGGGACAGGGGGCAAAGAGACCCAGTACTTC. Residues: CASSSGTGGKETQYF.

The V gene is TRBV5-4, the J gene TRBJ1-6; weak D call: TRBD1 (6 bases). The germline V gene has CDR1 SGHNT and CDR2 YYREEE (reference sequence). The CDR3 contains 14 residues. Trimming shortened V by 6 bases and J by 7 bases, and 14 bases separated the two germline ends. The CDR3 nucleotides are TGTGCCAGCACCCAGACAGGCTCCAATTCACCCCTCCACTTT. Protein product: CASTQTGSNSPLHF.

This clone showed up just once. V and J are TRBV9 and TRBJ2-2; possible D gene TRBD1, 6 bases. V was clipped by 3 bases and J by 1 base, with 13 bases between them. Germline loops: CDR1 SGDLS, CDR2 YYNGEE. The CDR3 runs 16 residues. The CDR3 loop reads CASSGVGQQNTGELFF. As DNA, the CDR3 is TGTGCCAGCAGCGGAGTAGGACAGCAGAACACCGGGGAGCTGTTTTTT.

This clone was detected only once. This chain uses TRBV6-5 with TRBJ2-7; 7 bases align to TRBD2. Unmatched junction bases numbered 10, after V lost 8 bases and J lost 6 bases. CDR1 and CDR2 (germline): MNHEY, SVGAGI. The CDR3 spans 13 residues. The chain's CDR3 is CASSLGGYREQYF. The CDR3 bases are TGTGCCAGCTCACTGGGGGGGTATCGCGAGCAGTACTTC.

V gene TRBV7-2 combines with J gene TRBJ2-1; TRBD2 aligns across 7 bases. Trimming at V came to 4 bases and at J to 1 base, leaving 4 bases not matched to a gene. CDR3 length equals 15 residues. CDR1 and CDR2 (germline): SGHTA, FQGNSA. The CDR3 DNA sequence: TGTGCCAGCAGCTCGGGGGGAGGGTCCTACAATGAGCAGTTCTTC. Its protein is CASSSGGGSYNEQFF.

The chain joins TRBV27 to TRBJ2-7; TRBD1 is a possible D gene (6 bases). V was trimmed by 6 bases and J by 7 bases, leaving 13 bases between them. CDR1 and CDR2 (germline): MNHEY, SMNVEV (reference sequence). The CDR3 contains 12 residues. CDR3 coding DNA: TGTGCCAGCAGCAAACAGGGAGAAGAGCAGTACTTC. This codes for CASSKQGEEQYF.

The chain links TRBV30 to TRBJ1-1; D is unresolved. Germline-derived CDR1 and CDR2 are GTSNPN and SVGIG (reference sequence). The CDR3 spans 13 residues. V lost 0 bases and J 0 bases, leaving 5 bases between the germline ends. The CDR3 loop is CAWSVFMNTEAFF. CDR3 sequence (DNA): TGTGCCTGGAGTGTATTCATGAACACTGAAGCTTTCTTT.